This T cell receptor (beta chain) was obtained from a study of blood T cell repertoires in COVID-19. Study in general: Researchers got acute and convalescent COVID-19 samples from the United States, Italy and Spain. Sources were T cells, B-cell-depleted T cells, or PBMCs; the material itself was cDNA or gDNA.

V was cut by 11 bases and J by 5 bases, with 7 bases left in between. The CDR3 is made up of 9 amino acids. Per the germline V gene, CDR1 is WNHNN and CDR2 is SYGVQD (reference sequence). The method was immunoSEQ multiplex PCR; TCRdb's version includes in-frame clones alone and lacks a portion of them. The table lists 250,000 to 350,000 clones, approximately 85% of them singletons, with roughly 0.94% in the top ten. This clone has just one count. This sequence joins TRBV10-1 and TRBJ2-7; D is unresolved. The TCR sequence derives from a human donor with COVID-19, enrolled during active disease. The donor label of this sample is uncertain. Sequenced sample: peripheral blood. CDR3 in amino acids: CALIDEQYF. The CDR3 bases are TGCGCCCTTATCGACGAGCAGTACTTC.